This entry features one T cell receptor (beta chain) sequence. Its matching antigen is unknown. This record comes from a study of regulatory and conventional T cells in RAG deficiency. Findings and caveats of the study: Shorter CDR3s in all patient subsets; >75% Treg-Tconv overlap in Omenn.

Generated by immunoSEQ multiplex PCR, the TCRdb table keeps only in-frame clones and is missing some. The sample shows 34,000 or so clones, around nine tenths of them seen only once. CDR1 is SGHNT, CDR2 YYREEE, per germline (reference sequence). V gave up 0 bases and J gave up 5 bases, with 15 bases separating them. The CDR3 spans 17 residues. The sample was also linked to a second study, of regulatory T cells. That paper states: The PCR used 52 TRBV and 13 TRBJ primers. Patient repertoires had restricted TRB V-J pairs and skewed V and J usage, most in Tregs.

What was sequenced was CD8+ T cells sorted from blood. V and J are TRBV5-4 and TRBJ1-6, with D possibly TRBD1 on 6 matching bases. This sequence originates from a human donor in good health. The CDR3 DNA sequence: TGTGCCAGCAGCTTGGGTCCGGGGGCAGGCGATAATTCACCCCTCCACTTT. As protein: CASSLGPGAGDNSPLHF.